The 8 T cell receptor beta chains below all came from one sample that was sequenced in a study of blood T cell repertoires in COVID-19. Only in-frame clones appear in the TCRdb table, and some are missing; sequencing was by immunoSEQ multiplex PCR. The sample yields 300,000 to 350,000 clones, almost 90% seen once. The material sequenced was peripheral blood. These TCRs come from a woman aged 40 to 50 with COVID-19, enrolled during active disease.

This chain connects TRBV3-1 (or the pseudogene TRBV3-2) to TRBJ2-6, with D tentatively TRBD1 (5 bases). V was cut by 5 bases and J by 0 bases, with 11 bases left in between. This CDR3 region has 16 residues. In germline, CDR1 is LGHDT, CDR2 YNNKEL (reference sequence). The CDR3 loop is CASSVDRTSGANVLTF. CDR3 nucleotide sequence: TGTGCCAGCAGCGTAGACAGAACCTCTGGGGCCAACGTCCTGACTTTC.

A word on this clone: Other DNA sequences in this specimen translate into the identical CDR3. The chain joins TRBV5-4 to TRBJ2-5; 8 bases are shared with TRBD1. This CDR3 is built from 14 residues. The V segment lost 0 bases and the J segment 2 bases; nucleotides outside the gene matches: 0. Germline V gives CDR1 SGHNT, CDR2 YYREEE (reference sequence). DNA for the CDR3: TGTGCCAGCAGCTTGGGGACAGGGCAAGAGACCCAGTACTTC. It encodes CASSLGTGQETQYF.

Ten or more counts support this clone. At the DNA level, this CDR3 is encoded by other sequences in the same sample as well. This chain uses TRBV5-1 with TRBJ1-2; 10 bases are a match to TRBD1. CDR3 length: 15 amino acids. Trimming at V came to 0 bases and at J to 6 bases, leaving 5 bases not matched to a gene. Germline V CDR1 and CDR2: SGHRS, YFSETQ. The CDR3 nucleotides are TGCGCCAGCAGCTTGGTTGGACAGGGGGGCGATGGCTACACCTTC. Translated, it gives CASSLVGQGGDGYTF. Combining the CDR3 with reference TRBV5-1 and TRBJ1-2 gives the whole variable domain KAGVTQTPRYLIKTRGQQVTLSCSPISGHRSVSWYQQTPGQGLQFLFEYFSETQRNKGNFPGRFSGRQFSNSRSEMNVSTLELGDSALYLCASSLVGQGGDGYTFGSGTRLTVV.

V is TRBV10-3 and J is TRBJ2-1; TRBD2 matches at 9 bases. With V trimmed by 6 bases and J by 2 bases, 8 bases remained unmatched. The CDR3 spans 16 residues. Germline V gene lookup returns CDR1 ENHRY and CDR2 SYGVKD. CDR3 in amino acids: CAIRPTSGQPYNEQFF. CDR3 sequence (DNA): TGTGCCATCAGACCGACTAGCGGACAACCCTACAATGAGCAGTTCTTC.

This rearrangement joins TRBV6-4 to TRBJ2-5, with D perhaps matching TRBD1 (6 bases). V lost 5 bases and J 3 bases, leaving 19 bases between the germline ends. Per germline, CDR1 MRHNA and CDR2 SNTAGT. There are 16 residues in the CDR3. CDR3 in DNA: TGTGCCAGCAGTCACAGGGCCCCCACACGAAAAGAGACCCAGTACTTC. Translation: CASSHRAPTRKETQYF.

The chain links TRBV30 to TRBJ1-5; the D gene is possibly TRBD1 (6 bases). The CDR3 consists of 16 residues. CDR1 is GTSNPN and CDR2 is SVGIG in the germline V gene (reference sequence). The V end was cut by 2 bases, the J end by 5 bases, with 19 bases between. The CDR3: CAWSPPWGGLDQPQHF. The CDR3 DNA follows: TGTGCCTGGAGTCCACCGTGGGGGGGGCTAGATCAGCCCCAGCATTTT.

This chain connects TRBV6-5 to TRBJ1-5, with D perhaps TRBD1 (6 bases). Per the germline V gene, CDR1 is MNHEY and CDR2 is SVGAGI. The V gene lost 6 bases and the J gene lost 5 bases, with 14 bases spanning the gap. There are 14 residues in the CDR3. The chain's CDR3 is CASSPVGAYQPQHF. DNA of the CDR3: TGTGCCAGCAGCCCCGTGGGGGCCTATCAGCCCCAGCATTTT.

This chain joins TRBV7-8 and TRBJ1-2; D unclear. Per germline, CDR1 SGHVS and CDR2 FQNEAQ. With 5 bases removed from V and 3 bases from J, the gap between germline ends came to 13 bases. This CDR3 has 14 residues. The CDR3 nucleotides read TGTGCCAGCAGCCAGACGAGGCCGGACTATGGCTACACCTTC. It specifies CASSQTRPDYGYTF.